This TCR beta chain was profiled in a study of T cell clonality in common variable immunodeficiency. Study-level results: Reportedly, TCR beta sequences from common variable immunodeficiency showed fewer deletions and N-nucleotide insertions. Authors noted CVID clonality's cause needs subpopulation repertoire sequencing. Shared TCRbeta clones were fewer between CVID subjects than controls.

Sequencing input was equivalent genomic DNA from CVID and controls. The protocol was immunoSEQ multiplex PCR, while the TCRdb copy is restricted to in-frame clones and leaves out a portion. The specimen has about 66,000 clones, none found just once. This clone came up many times. The antigen is not known. The receptor comes from a person aged 18 to 70 in good health. Source material: peripheral blood mononuclear cells.

CDR3 DNA (partial): TGTGCCAGCAATCCAGCCCCTAGTCTTAGG. The encoded protein is CASNPAPSLR. The CDR3 reads in full as CASNPAPSLRLFF. This sequence joins TRBV2 and TRBJ2-2; D remains ambiguous. The read halts 3 residues ahead of the CDR3 end, with the missing end drawn from the germline J gene. There are 13 residues in the CDR3. The germline gives CDR1 SNHLY, CDR2 FYNNEI.